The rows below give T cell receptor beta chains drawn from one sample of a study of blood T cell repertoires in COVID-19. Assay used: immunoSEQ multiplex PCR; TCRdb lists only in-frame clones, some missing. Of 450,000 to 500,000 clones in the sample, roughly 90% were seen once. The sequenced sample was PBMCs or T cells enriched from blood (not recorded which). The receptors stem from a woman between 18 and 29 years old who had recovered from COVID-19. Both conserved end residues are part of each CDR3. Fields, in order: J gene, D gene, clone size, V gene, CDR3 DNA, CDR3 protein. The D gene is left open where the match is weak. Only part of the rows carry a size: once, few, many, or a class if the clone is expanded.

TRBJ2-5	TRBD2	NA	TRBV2	TGTGCCACCGGGAGCGGGAGTTACGGGGAGACCCAGTACTTC	CATGSGSYGETQYF
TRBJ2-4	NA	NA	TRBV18	TGTGCCAGCTCTAACAGGGTAACGAAAAACATTCAGTACTTC	CASSNRVTKNIQYF
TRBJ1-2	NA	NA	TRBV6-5	TGTGCCAGCAGTCCTCGGGGCTATGGCTACACCTTC	CASSPRGYGYTF
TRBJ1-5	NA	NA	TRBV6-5	TGTGCCAGCAGTTACCAGGCCGCGAATCAGCCCCAGCATTTT	CASSYQAANQPQHF
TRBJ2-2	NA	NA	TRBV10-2	TGCGCCAGCAGAACTAAAAATGGGCACGGGACTTACCTAACCGGGGAGCTGTTTTTT	CASRTKNGHGTYLTGELFF
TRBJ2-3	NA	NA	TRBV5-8	TGTGCCATTGGTAGGGGCTCCACAGATACGCAGTATTTT	CAIGRGSTDTQYF
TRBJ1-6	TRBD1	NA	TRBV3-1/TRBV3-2	TGTGCCAGCCGAACCGGGACAGGGGGCGAATCACCCCTCCACTTT	CASRTGTGGESPLHF
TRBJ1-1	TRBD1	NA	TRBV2	TGTGCCAGCAGTGGGGGACAGGGGGGGAACACTGAAGCTTTCTTT	CASSGGQGGNTEAFF
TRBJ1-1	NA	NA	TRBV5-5	TGTGCCAGCAGCTTATTGGGCTTGAACACTGAAGCTTTCTTT	CASSLLGLNTEAFF
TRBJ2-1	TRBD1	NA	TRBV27	TGTGCCAGCAGCCTGGGACAGGGGCCTTATAATGAGCAGTTCTTC	CASSLGQGPYNEQFF
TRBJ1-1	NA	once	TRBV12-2	TGTGCAAGTCGCTTAGTACGGACAGGGTATAATACTGAAGCTTTCTTT	CASRLVRTGYNTEAFF
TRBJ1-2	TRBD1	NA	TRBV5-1	TGCGCCAGCAGCCCCGGGACAGCTTATGGCTACACCTTC	CASSPGTAYGYTF
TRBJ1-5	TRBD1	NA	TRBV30	TGTGCCTTCAGGGGGGAACAGCCCCAGCATTTT	CAFRGEQPQHF
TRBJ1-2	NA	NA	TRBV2	TGTGCCAGCAGTGAAATAGATGGCTACACCTTC	CASSEIDGYTF
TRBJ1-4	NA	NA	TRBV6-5	TGTGCCAGCACCGACGGGGGGTTTAATGAAAAACTGTTTTTT	CASTDGGFNEKLFF
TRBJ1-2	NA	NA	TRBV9	TGTGCCAGCAGCACTTCGACGGGGGGGTTCGGAGGCTACACCTTC	CASSTSTGGFGGYTF
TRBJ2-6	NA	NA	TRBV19	TGTGCCAGTCGCTCTGGGGCCAACGTCCTGACTTTC	CASRSGANVLTF
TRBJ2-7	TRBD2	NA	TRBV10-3	TGTGCCATCAGTGAAGTTGACGGGGGACTAGCGGGGGGCCTTAACTACGAGCAGTACTTC	CAISEVDGGLAGGLNYEQYF
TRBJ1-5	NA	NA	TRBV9	TGTGCCAGCAGCGTAGCCGGGGATATCAATCAGCCCCAGCATTTT	CASSVAGDINQPQHF
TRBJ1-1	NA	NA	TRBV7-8	TGTGCCAGCAGCTGGTCCCCTCGGACTGAAGCTTTCTTT	CASSWSPRTEAFF
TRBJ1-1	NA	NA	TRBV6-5	TGTGCCAGCAGTTTCCTGGGGGGAAACACTGAAGCTTTCTTT	CASSFLGGNTEAFF
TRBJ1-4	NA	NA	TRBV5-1	TGCGCCAGCAGCTTTAGGGGGTGGGATGAAAAACTGTTTTTT	CASSFRGWDEKLFF
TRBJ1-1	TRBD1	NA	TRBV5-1	TGCGCCAGCAGCTTGGCAGGGGGTCAGAGCACTGAAGCTTTCTTT	CASSLAGGQSTEAFF
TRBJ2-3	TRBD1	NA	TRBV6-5	TGTGCCAGCATGGGCAGGGGGATATCGGATACGCAGTATTTT	CASMGRGISDTQYF
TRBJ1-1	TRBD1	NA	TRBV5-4	TGTGCCAGCAAACCGTCGTCAGACAGGGATTACACTGAAGCTTTCTTT	CASKPSSDRDYTEAFF
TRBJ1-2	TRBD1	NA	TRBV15	TGTGCCACCAGCAGAGATTTCGGACAGGAGGGAACCTTC	CATSRDFGQEGTF
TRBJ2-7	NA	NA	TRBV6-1	TGTGCCAGCAGTATTGACAGGACCGAGCAGTACTTC	CASSIDRTEQYF
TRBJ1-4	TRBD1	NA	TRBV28	TGTGCCAGCAGTCCTTCTTCCGGGACAGGGATCGGAAAACTGTTTTTT	CASSPSSGTGIGKLFF
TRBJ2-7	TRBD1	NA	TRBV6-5	TGTGCCAGCAGCTACAGGGACAGGGAGGACGAGCAGTACTTC	CASSYRDREDEQYF
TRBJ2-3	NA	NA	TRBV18	TGTGCCAGCTCACCGGGTTCTGGCGAGGCGCAGTATTTT	CASSPGSGEAQYF
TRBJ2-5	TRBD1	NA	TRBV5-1	TGCGCCAGCAGGTTGGGACAGGGGCCCCAAGAGACCCAGTACTTC	CASRLGQGPQETQYF
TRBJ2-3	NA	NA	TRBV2	TGTGCCAGCGCCGCCCTTCGGTCAGATACGCAGTATTTT	CASAALRSDTQYF